This is a list of T cell receptor beta chains from one sample in a study of blood T cell repertoires in COVID-19. The protocol was immunoSEQ multiplex PCR, while the TCRdb copy is restricted to in-frame clones and leaves out a portion. The sample records 65,000 to 90,000 clones, about 80% being singletons. The sample consisted of peripheral blood. The receptors derive from a human donor in a cohort sampled during active COVID-19. Both conserved end residues are part of each CDR3. The D gene is left open where the match is weak. Clone sizes are given selectively: once, few, many, or a class where the clone is expanded.

v_gene	abundance	d_gene	j_gene	CDR3aa	CDR3nt
TRBV12-5	-	-	TRBJ2-1	CASGFGGDEQFF	TGTGCTAGTGGTTTTGGGGGCGATGAGCAGTTCTTC
TRBV28	-	TRBD1	TRBJ1-5	CASSAPGQGSNQPQHF	TGTGCCAGCAGTGCGCCGGGACAGGGTAGCAATCAGCCCCAGCATTTT
TRBV7-9	-	TRBD1	TRBJ2-3	CASSLVPDRVEADTQYF	TGTGCCAGCAGCTTAGTTCCCGACAGGGTCGAAGCAGATACGCAGTATTTT
TRBV20-1	-	-	TRBJ2-7	CSADTFYEQYF	TGCAGTGCGGACACGTTTTACGAGCAGTACTTC
TRBV29-1	-	-	TRBJ1-4	CSVRAQGGTNEKLFF	TGCAGCGTTCGGGCCCAGGGAGGAACTAATGAAAAACTGTTTTTT
TRBV4-2	-	-	TRBJ2-3	CASSQASDTQYF	TGTGCCAGCAGCCAAGCCTCAGATACGCAGTATTTT
TRBV4-1	-	TRBD1	TRBJ2-6	CASSHPGTGDTGANVLTF	TGCGCCAGCAGCCATCCTGGGACAGGTGATACTGGGGCCAACGTCCTGACTTTC
TRBV13	-	-	TRBJ2-1	CASSLVSQGLRNEQFF	TGTGCCAGCAGCTTAGTTTCTCAGGGGTTACGCAATGAGCAGTTCTTC
TRBV18	-	TRBD1	TRBJ1-5	CASSADRGSQPQHF	TGTGCCAGCTCTGCGGACAGGGGGAGTCAGCCCCAGCATTTT
TRBV6-5	once	-	TRBJ2-2	CASSQPRGSAGELFF	TGTGCCAGCAGTCAACCGAGAGGGTCGGCCGGGGAGCTGTTTTTT
TRBV6-2/TRBV6-3	-	-	TRBJ1-2	CASSRSGSNYGYTF	TGTGCCAGCAGCCGAAGCGGGTCCAACTATGGCTACACCTTC
TRBV3-1/TRBV3-2	-	-	TRBJ1-1	CASSRASNTEAFF	TGTGCCAGCAGCCGAGCGTCGAACACTGAAGCTTTCTTT
TRBV9	-	-	TRBJ2-3	CASSLSGTFTDTQYF	TGTGCCAGCAGCTTGAGCGGAACTTTCACAGATACGCAGTATTTT
TRBV6-6	-	TRBD2	TRBJ2-1	CASSYPLVAGLAGGSSYNEQFF	TGTGCCAGCAGCTATCCCTTAGTGGCGGGACTAGCGGGGGGTTCCTCCTACAATGAGCAGTTCTTC
TRBV29-1	once	TRBD1	TRBJ2-1	CSASTGGAYEQFF	TGCAGCGCATCGACAGGGGGCGCGTATGAGCAGTTCTTC
TRBV27	-	TRBD1	TRBJ1-1	CASSLWRRGRPDTEAFF	TGTGCCAGCAGTTTATGGCGCAGGGGGCGCCCGGACACTGAAGCTTTCTTT
TRBV7-9	-	-	TRBJ1-6	CASSPPGDNSPLHF	TGTGCCAGCAGCCCGCCGGGGGATAATTCACCCCTCCACTTT
TRBV7-9	-	-	TRBJ2-7	CASSRAEGRTYEQYF	TGTGCCAGCAGCCGAGCGGAGGGTCGTACCTACGAGCAGTACTTC
TRBV19	-	-	TRBJ2-3	CASSIEGRTDTQYF	TGTGCCAGTAGTATAGAGGGCCGCACAGATACGCAGTATTTT
TRBV28	-	TRBD2	TRBJ2-3	CASATKLAGGPLSTDTQYF	TGTGCCAGCGCGACTAAACTAGCGGGGGGGCCTTTAAGCACAGATACGCAGTATTTT
TRBV24-1	-	-	TRBJ2-2	CATSDPRRRQEILKQNTGELFF	TGTGCCACCAGTGACCCGAGGAGGAGACAGGAGATATTGAAACAGAACACCGGGGAGCTGTTTTTT
TRBV6-1	-	TRBD1	TRBJ1-5	CASSEATGGNQPQHF	TGTGCCAGCAGTGAAGCGACAGGGGGCAATCAGCCCCAGCATTTT
TRBV28	-	-	TRBJ1-2	CASRETGISNYGYTF	TGTGCCAGCAGGGAAACAGGGATTTCTAACTATGGCTACACCTTC
TRBV5-4	once	-	TRBJ1-2	CASSLGSTKYGYTF	TGTGCCAGCAGCTTGGGTTCGACAAAATATGGCTACACCTTC
TRBV7-8	-	TRBD1	TRBJ2-2	CASSAGQGAITGELFF	TGTGCCAGCAGCGCTGGACAGGGGGCGATCACCGGGGAGCTGTTTTTT
TRBV5-4	-	-	TRBJ1-6	CASSVGGGRSPLHF	TGTGCCAGCAGCGTTGGGGGGGGAAGATCACCCCTCCACTTT